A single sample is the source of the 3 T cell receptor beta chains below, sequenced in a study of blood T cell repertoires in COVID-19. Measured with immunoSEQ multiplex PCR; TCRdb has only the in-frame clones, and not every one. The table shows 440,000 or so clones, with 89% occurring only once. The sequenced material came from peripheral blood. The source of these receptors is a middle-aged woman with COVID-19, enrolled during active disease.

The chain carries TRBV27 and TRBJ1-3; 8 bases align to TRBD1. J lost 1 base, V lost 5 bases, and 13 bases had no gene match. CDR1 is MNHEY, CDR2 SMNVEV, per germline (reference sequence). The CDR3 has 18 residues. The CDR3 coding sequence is TGTGCCAGCAGTCCCGGGACAGGAGGATTAAGGTCTGGAAACACCATATATTTT. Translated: CASSPGTGGLRSGNTIYF.

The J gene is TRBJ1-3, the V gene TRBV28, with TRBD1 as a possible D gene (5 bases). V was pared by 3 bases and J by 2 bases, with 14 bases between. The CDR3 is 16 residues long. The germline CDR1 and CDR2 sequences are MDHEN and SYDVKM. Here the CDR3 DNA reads TGTGCCAGCAGTTTTTCCGGGGGGATCACTGGAAACACCATATATTTT. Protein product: CASSFSGGITGNTIYF.

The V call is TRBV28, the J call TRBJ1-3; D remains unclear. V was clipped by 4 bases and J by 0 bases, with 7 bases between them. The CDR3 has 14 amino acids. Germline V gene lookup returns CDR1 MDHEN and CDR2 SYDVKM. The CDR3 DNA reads TGTGCCAGCAGTTCTACTCGCTCTGGAAACACCATATATTTT. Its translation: CASSSTRSGNTIYF.